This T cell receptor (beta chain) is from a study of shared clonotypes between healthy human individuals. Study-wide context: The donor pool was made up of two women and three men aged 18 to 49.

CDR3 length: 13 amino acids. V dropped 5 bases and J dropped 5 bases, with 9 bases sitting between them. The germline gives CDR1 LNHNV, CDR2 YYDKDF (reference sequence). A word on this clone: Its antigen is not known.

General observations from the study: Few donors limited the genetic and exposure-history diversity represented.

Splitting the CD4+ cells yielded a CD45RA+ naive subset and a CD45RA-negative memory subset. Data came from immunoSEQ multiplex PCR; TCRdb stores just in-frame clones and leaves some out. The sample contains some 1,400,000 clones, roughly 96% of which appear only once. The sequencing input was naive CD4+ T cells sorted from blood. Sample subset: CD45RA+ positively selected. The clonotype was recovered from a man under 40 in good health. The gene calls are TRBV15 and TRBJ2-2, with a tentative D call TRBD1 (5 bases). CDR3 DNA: TGTGCCACCAGCCCAGGGTGGACCGGGGAGCTGTTTTTT. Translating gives CATSPGWTGELFF.